Listed here is a single TCR beta chain. Measured with immunoSEQ multiplex PCR; TCRdb has only the in-frame clones, and not every one. The table lists a few million clones, more than 80% of them singletons. This sample is drawn from a study of shared clonotypes between healthy human individuals. V was clipped by 4 bases and J by 7 bases; unmatched bases: 11. CDR1 is SEHNR, CDR2 FQNEAQ, per germline (reference sequence). This CDR3 comprises 17 residues. What was sequenced was naive CD4+ T cells from PBMCs. Subset: CD45RA+ positively selected. The TCR originated in a man aged 18 to 29 in good health. Some clones in this sample may be carry-over from other donors' samples. J is TRBJ2-1 and V is TRBV7-9, with TRBD2 matching 12 bases. The CDR3 loop reads CASSSPLAGGPDNEQFF. In DNA, the CDR3 is TGTGCCAGCAGCTCGCCTCTAGCGGGAGGGCCTGATAATGAGCAGTTCTTC.